The 6 T cell receptor beta chains below all came from one sample that was sequenced in a study of CD8 T cells in Susac syndrome. The RNA, roughly 0.45 to 1 ug, was put through reverse transcription using random hexamers. In TCRdb, the immunoSEQ multiplex PCR reads were re-called with MiXCR into one record per CDR3 protein. There are some 190,000 distinct CDR3 sequences in the sample; about 95% occur only once, and approximately 0.1% lies in the top ten. The source material was CD4+ T cells from PBMCs. These receptors originate from a human donor in good health.

This rearrangement joins TRBV6-2 or TRBV6-3 to TRBJ2-1; no reliable D call. The germline gives CDR1 MNHEY, CDR2 SVGEGT. The CDR3 loop spans 12 amino acids. Trimming shortened V by 4 bases and J by 15 bases, and 16 bases separated the two germline ends. Here the CDR3 DNA reads TGTGCCAGCAGTTCTTCAGTGGGTAGGAGGTTCTTC. Encoded protein: CASSSSVGRRFF.

The chain uses TRBV19 and TRBJ2-1, with 7 nucleotides matching TRBD2. The germline V gene has CDR1 LNHDA and CDR2 SQIVND (reference sequence). The CDR3 has 15 amino acids. J was trimmed by 0 bases and V by 5 bases; bases with no gene match: 4. CDR3: CASSPAGSSYNEQFF. CDR3 sequence (DNA): TGTGCCAGTAGTCCAGCGGGGAGCTCCTACAATGAGCAGTTCTTC.

The chain uses TRBV6-5 and TRBJ2-3, with 7 bases matching TRBD2. V lost 2 bases to trimming and J lost 3 bases; unmatched junction nucleotides: 8. The CDR3 extends over 16 amino acids. Looked up from germline, CDR1 is MNHEY and CDR2 is SVGAGI. CDR3 bases: TGTGCCAGCAGTTACGGGAGCGGGATTGGAACAGATACGCAGTATTTT. Its protein is CASSYGSGIGTDTQYF.

The chain uses TRBV29-1 and TRBJ2-3; 13 nucleotides align to TRBD2. This CDR3 has 17 residues. Trimming took 0 bases from V and 7 from J; bases not matched to a gene: 10. Germline CDR1 reads SQVTM; CDR2 reads ANQGSEA. The CDR3 nucleotides read TGCAGCGTTGAAGATCCATGGACTAGCGGGAGTCCCCATACGCAGTATTTT. Translated, it gives CSVEDPWTSGSPHTQYF.

This clonotype was observed a handful of times. J is TRBJ2-3 and V is TRBV20-1; TRBD2 aligns across 16 bases. V shed 5 bases and J 1 base; nucleotides not matched to a gene: 0. This CDR3 contains 15 residues. CDR1 is DFQATT, CDR2 SNEGSKA, per germline (reference sequence). Here the CDR3 DNA reads TGCAGTGCTGGGACTAGCGGGAGGGGCACAGATACGCAGTATTTT. This sequence encodes CSAGTSGRGTDTQYF.

The genes are TRBV29-1 and TRBJ2-7; D possibly corresponds to TRBD2 (6 bases). Germline V gives CDR1 SQVTM, CDR2 ANQGSEA. The CDR3 extends over 15 amino acids. Trimming left V 4 bases short and J 0 bases short, with 16 bases between. The CDR3 nucleotides read TGCAGCGTTGTACGGGCACTAGCAAGCTCCTACGAGCAGTACTTC. Protein sequence: CSVVRALASSYEQYF.